This T cell receptor beta chain was obtained from a study of CD8+ T cells in alopecia areata. In the study overall: Those patients who were treated received oral tofacitinib, which was given at 5 to 10 mg twice daily for moderate-to-severe alopecia areata. Tofacitinib therapy lasting 6 to 18 months was followed by 6 months off drug. Overall study results and limits: A great number of expanded lesional clones endured in scalp and blood during tofacitinib.

Notes on this clone: Its antigen remains unknown.

V dropped 6 bases and J dropped 4; count of bases not matched to a gene: 12. The germline gives CDR1 SGDLS, CDR2 YYNGEE. The CDR3 spans 16 residues. As to treatment: oral pan-JAK inhibitor, 5-10 mg twice daily. T lymphocytes (CD4+ and CD8+) were sorted from PBMCs. In each case, RNA was isolated and then reverse transcribed into cDNA as the sequencing template. Only in-frame clones appear in the TCRdb table, and some are missing; sequencing was by immunoSEQ multiplex PCR. Of a few hundred thousand clones listed, about 40% were seen once; the top ten hold approximately 2.9%. The receptor was derived from a human donor with alopecia areata. The sequencing here drew on CD4+ T cells sorted from blood, taken at approximately week 36, from a patient treated with tofacitinib. The chain employs TRBV9 and TRBJ2-1; TRBD2 aligns across 8 bases. CDR3 bases: TGTGCCAGCACCCCCGCTCCTACTAGCGGTTACAATGAGCAGTTCTTC. Residues: CASTPAPTSGYNEQFF.